One T cell receptor (beta chain) is described in this entry. Produced via immunoSEQ multiplex PCR; TCRdb's table is partial and in-frame only. The sample yields 65,000 to 95,000 clones, about 90% seen once. This sample stems from a study of OX40 agonist ivuxolimab in advanced cancers. Germline CDR1 is SGHTA and CDR2 is FQGNSA. Trimming at V came to 1 base and at J to 0 bases, leaving 6 bases not matched to a gene. The CDR3 spans 19 residues. This specimen consisted of CD4+ or CD8+ T cells sorted from blood, obtained in a trial of the OX40 agonist ivuxolimab. This TCR came from an adult with an advanced solid tumor such as melanoma, head and neck, liver or kidney cancer. The V gene is TRBV7-2, the J gene TRBJ2-7, with 16 positions matching TRBD2. The CDR3 DNA sequence: TGTGCCAGCAGCTTAGACTTTGGGACTAGCGGGAGGGTCTCCTACGAGCAGTACTTC. This translates into CASSLDFGTSGRVSYEQYF.